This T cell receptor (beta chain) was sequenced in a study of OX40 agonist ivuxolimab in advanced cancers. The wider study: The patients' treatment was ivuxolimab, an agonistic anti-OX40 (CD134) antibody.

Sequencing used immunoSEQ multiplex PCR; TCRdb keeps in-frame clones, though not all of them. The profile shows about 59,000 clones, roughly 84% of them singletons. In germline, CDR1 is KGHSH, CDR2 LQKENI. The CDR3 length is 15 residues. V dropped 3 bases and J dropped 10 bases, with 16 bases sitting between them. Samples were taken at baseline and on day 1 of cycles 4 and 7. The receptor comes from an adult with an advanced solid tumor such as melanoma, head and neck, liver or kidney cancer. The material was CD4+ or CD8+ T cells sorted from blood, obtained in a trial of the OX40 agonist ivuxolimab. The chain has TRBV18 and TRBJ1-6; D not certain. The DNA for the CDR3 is TGTGCCAGCTCACCGCCTTCCCAACATACATCACCCCTCCACTTT. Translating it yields CASSPPSQHTSPLHF.